This entry lists 13 T cell receptor beta chains sequenced from one sample in a study of early T cells in non-severe SARS-CoV-2 infection. TCRdb re-called the 5' RACE reads with MiXCR, one entry per CDR3 protein. The profile shows 29,000 or so distinct CDR3 sequences, more than 4.5% of them singletons. The source material was whole blood. The source is an adult who was a healthcare worker with PCR-confirmed SARS-CoV-2 infection or an uninfected control (not recorded which).

This clonotype came up many times. This chain links TRBV28 with TRBJ1-5; D call uncertain. V was shortened by 6 bases and J by 3 bases, with 18 bases between the two germline ends. Germline V gene sequence: CDR1 MDHEN, CDR2 SYDVKM. The CDR3 totals 16 residues. CDR3 sequence reads: CASSIGPIPSNQPQHF. The CDR3 DNA is TGTGCCAGCAGCATCGGACCTATTCCTTCCAATCAGCCCCAGCATTTT.

This clonotype was detected ten times or more. The CDR3 loop is CASSYSAAYTGELFF. Here the CDR3 DNA reads TGTGCCAGCAGTTACTCGGCGGCCTACACCGGGGAGCTGTTTTTT. The chain employs TRBV6-6 and TRBJ2-2, with unresolved D. Trimming left V 0 bases short and J 3 bases short, with 8 bases between. This CDR3 spans 15 amino acids. Germline CDR1 and CDR2: MNHNY and SVGAGI (reference sequence).

This chain joins TRBV3-1 and TRBJ2-3; maybe TRBD1 (5 bases). The germline CDR1 and CDR2 sequences are LGHDT and YNNKEL (reference sequence). Trimming removed 4 bases at V and 12 bases at J, with 11 bases between. This CDR3 comprises 11 residues. The CDR3 nucleotides read TGTGCCAGCAGCCTCCAGGGCTTTCAGTATTTT. Its protein is CASSLQGFQYF.

Here the CDR3 DNA reads TGTGCCAGCAGCCAAAGAGGAATTAATGAGCAGTTCTTC. It yields the protein CASSQRGINEQFF. This rearrangement joins TRBV3-1 to TRBJ2-1, with D unresolved. The CDR3 totals 13 residues. V lost 2 bases to trimming and J lost 7 bases, with 9 bases between them. Germline assignment: CDR1 LGHDT and CDR2 YNNKEL (reference sequence).

This chain connects TRBV10-2 to TRBJ2-1; D possibly matches TRBD1 or TRBD2 (6 bases each). V gave up 2 bases and J gave up 3 bases, with 11 bases separating them. This CDR3 is built from 15 residues. CDR1 WSHSY and CDR2 SAAADI come from the germline V gene. In nucleotides, the CDR3 is TGCGCCAGCAGTGAGGACGGGGGCAACTACAATGAGCAGTTCTTC. It specifies CASSEDGGNYNEQFF.

This clonotype was detected many times. The gene calls are TRBV7-9 and TRBJ2-7, with 7 bases fitting TRBD1. The CDR3 has 16 amino acids. J gave up 2 bases and V 0 bases, and 7 bases lay outside the gene matches. Germline lookup yields CDR1 SEHNR and CDR2 FQNEAQ (reference sequence). The CDR3 nucleotides are TGTGCCAGCAGCTTAGCGGGTAACAGGGGAACCTACGAGCAGTACTTC. This translates into CASSLAGNRGTYEQYF.

In this sample, this clonotype turned up many times. This rearrangement joins TRBV5-4 to TRBJ1-3; no definite D call. Germline loops: CDR1 SGHNT, CDR2 YYREEE (reference sequence). Between the trimmed V and J ends, which lost 2 bases and 4 bases, there was a span of 13 bases. The CDR3 length is 15 residues. This CDR3 is CASSFPGDLGNTIYF. DNA for the CDR3: TGTGCCAGCAGCTTCCCAGGTGACTTAGGAAACACCATATATTTT.

This clonotype has ten or more counts. The chain joins TRBV6-1 to TRBJ1-2, with D possibly TRBD1 on 5 matching bases. V dropped 1 base and J dropped 6 bases, with 15 bases sitting between them. This CDR3 comprises 15 residues. Germline V gene sequence: CDR1 MNHNS, CDR2 SASEGT. The CDR3 DNA is TGTGCCAGCAGTGAAGATCGGGGCCGCATCGATGGCTACACCTTC. Amino acids: CASSEDRGRIDGYTF.

This clonotype was counted many times. J is TRBJ2-3 and V is TRBV9; TRBD2 aligns across 7 bases. The CDR3 loop spans 16 amino acids. CDR1 and CDR2 (germline): SGDLS, YYNGEE. Trimming cost V 0 bases and J 2 bases; bases outside gene matches: 6. CDR3 residues: CASSVGSGVHTDTQYF. CDR3 DNA sequence: TGTGCCAGCAGCGTAGGGAGCGGGGTACACACAGATACGCAGTATTTT.

This clonotype came up many times. The chain uses TRBV28 and TRBJ2-7; possible D gene TRBD2, 6 bases. CDR1 is MDHEN, CDR2 SYDVKM, per germline. V was pared by 6 bases and J by 5 bases, with 11 bases between. The CDR3 covers 12 residues. This CDR3 is CASRVGEDEQYF. CDR3 in DNA: TGTGCCAGCAGAGTCGGGGAGGACGAGCAGTACTTC.

Many counts were recorded for this clonotype. CDR3 sequence: CASSFLGDGNQPQHF. In DNA form, the CDR3 reads TGTGCCAGCAGCTTTTTGGGGGACGGTAATCAGCCCCAGCATTTT. This chain connects TRBV2 to TRBJ1-5, with D perhaps TRBD1 (5 bases). V was shortened by 6 bases and J by 4 bases, with 16 bases between the two germline ends. The germline V gene encodes CDR1 SNHLY and CDR2 FYNNEI. The CDR3 runs 15 residues.

This clonotype was detected ten times or more. The chain couples TRBV7-9 to TRBJ2-7; 16 nucleotides line up with TRBD2. The V gene's germline CDR1 is SEHNR and CDR2 FQNEAQ (reference sequence). The CDR3 runs to 18 residues. V shed 5 bases, J shed 0 bases, and the junction held 7 bases outside the gene matches. CDR3 sequence reads: CASSAGTSGRGSSYEQYF. CDR3 nucleotides: TGTGCCAGCAGCGCGGGGACTAGCGGGAGGGGGAGCTCCTACGAGCAGTACTTC.

This chain links TRBV7-8 with TRBJ2-1; 10 nucleotides match TRBD2. The V and J ends lost 2 bases and 10 bases, in that order; junction bases with no gene match: 14. The CDR3 has 17 residues. Germline CDR1 SGHVS, CDR2 FQNEAQ. CDR3 loop: CASSLNSRTSGALEQFF. In DNA form, the CDR3 reads TGTGCCAGCAGCTTAAATTCCAGAACTAGCGGGGCATTGGAGCAGTTCTTC.